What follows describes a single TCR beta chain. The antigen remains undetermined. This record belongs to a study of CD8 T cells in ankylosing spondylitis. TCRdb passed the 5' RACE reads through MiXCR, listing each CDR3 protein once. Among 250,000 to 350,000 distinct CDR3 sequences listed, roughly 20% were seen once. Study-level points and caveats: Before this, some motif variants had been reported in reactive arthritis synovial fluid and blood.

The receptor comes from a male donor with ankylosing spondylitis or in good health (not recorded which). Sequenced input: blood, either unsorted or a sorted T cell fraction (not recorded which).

The CDR3 sequence: CASSLDGLAGNNEQFF. DNA for the CDR3: TGTGCCAGCAGCTTGGATGGACTAGCGGGGAACAATGAGCAGTTCTTC. The J gene is TRBJ2-1, the V gene TRBV5-4; TRBD2 aligns across 12 bases. The J segment lost 5 bases and the V segment lost 0 bases, leaving 3 bases of the junction unmatched. Germline V gene sequence: CDR1 SGHNT, CDR2 YYREEE (reference sequence). The CDR3 extends over 16 amino acids. Based on the CDR3 plus reference TRBV5-4 and TRBJ2-1, the full variable domain is ETGVTQSPTHLIKTRGQQVTLRCSSQSGHNTVSWYQQALGQGPQFIFQYYREEENGRGNFPPRFSGLQFPNYSSELNVNALELDDSALYLCASSLDGLAGNNEQFFGPGTRLTVL.